This passage covers 6 T cell receptor beta chains from one sample sequenced in a study of T-cell memory formation after mild COVID-19. In TCRdb, the 5' RACE reads were re-called with MiXCR into one record per CDR3 protein. The sample lists 120,000 or so distinct CDR3 sequences, approximately 6.3% seen once, with 2% to 2.5% in the top ten. Sequenced material: PBMCs or a T cell subset sorted from them (not recorded which). The receptors were sampled from an adult woman who had mild COVID-19 (a few samples of this study predate the infection). Cell type and time point are not known.

This clonotype has a handful of counts. The chain is built from TRBV20-1 and TRBJ2-1, with 8 bases matching TRBD2. Trimming removed 1 base from V and 4 bases from J; junction bases left unmatched: 21. CDR3 length equals 20 residues. From germline, CDR1 is DFQATT and CDR2 SNEGSKA (reference sequence). The CDR3: CSARASGTRRVPLIYNEQFF. Written as DNA, the CDR3 is TGCAGTGCTAGAGCTTCTGGGACTAGGCGAGTCCCTCTTATATACAATGAGCAGTTCTTC.

The table lists this clonotype with many counts. The chain combines TRBV11-2 with TRBJ2-7; a possible D gene is TRBD2 (5 bases). V was trimmed by 5 bases and J by 3 bases, leaving 11 bases between them. This CDR3 comprises 13 residues. Per the germline V gene, CDR1 is SGHAT and CDR2 is FQNNGV. CDR3 DNA: TGTGCCAGCAGCCCCCCCGCGGGCTACGAGCAGTACTTC. Amino acids: CASSPPAGYEQYF.

The chain joins TRBV5-1 to TRBJ1-1; D is perhaps TRBD1 (6 bases). This CDR3 comprises 13 residues. Germline values: CDR1 SGHRS, CDR2 YFSETQ. Trimming removed 0 bases from V and 3 bases from J, with 6 bases in between. As DNA, the CDR3 is TGCGCCAGCAGCTTGGACAGGGACACTGAAGCTTTCTTT. It encodes CASSLDRDTEAFF.

This chain links TRBV7-9 with TRBJ1-6; D not resolved. Trimming stripped 11 bases from V and 10 bases from J, with 24 bases between. This CDR3 is built from 15 residues. Germline CDR1 and CDR2: SEHNR and FQNEAQ (reference sequence). CDR3 DNA sequence: TGTGCCCTAGGCTGGGGTCCCCGCGGTAAGTCACCCCTCCACTTT. Its translation is CALGWGPRGKSPLHF.

This clonotype has only a few counts. The chain uses TRBV12-3 or TRBV12-4 and TRBJ1-1; unclear D gene. The CDR3 sequence is 15 residues long. V was clipped by 3 bases and J by 1 base, with 12 bases between them. This CDR3 reads CASSLVMSGNTEAFF. CDR3 coding DNA: TGTGCCAGCAGTTTGGTGATGAGTGGGAACACTGAAGCTTTCTTT.

The chain links TRBV3-1 to TRBJ1-2; 8 bases map to TRBD1. The CDR3 runs 14 residues. CDR1 and CDR2 (germline): LGHDT, YNNKEL (reference sequence). The junction had 11 bases not matched to a gene; V was cut back by 3 bases and J by 11 bases. The CDR3 loop reads CASSHFQGASVYTF. CDR3 bases: TGTGCCAGCAGCCACTTCCAGGGGGCGTCGGTGTACACCTTC. Combining the CDR3 with reference TRBV3-1 and TRBJ1-2 gives the whole variable domain DTAVSQTPKYLVTQMGNDKSIKCEQNLGHDTMYWYKQDSKKFLKIMFSYNNKELIINETVPNRFSPKSPDKAHLNLHINSLELGDSAVYFCASSHFQGASVYTFGSGTRLTVV.